The rows below give T cell receptor beta chains drawn from one sample of a study of cytomegalovirus exposure and HLA in healthy donors. Assay used: immunoSEQ multiplex PCR; TCRdb lists only in-frame clones, some missing. Here the sample spans around 250,000 clones, around 90% being singletons. The sequenced material came from PBMCs. These receptors all come from a woman aged 18-29 years in good health and CMV-seronegative. Both conserved end residues are part of each CDR3. A D gene is named only where the DNA matches it firmly. Clone size, where shown, is once, few, many, or a class for clones that have expanded.

D: TRBD1; J: TRBJ1-2; V: TRBV19; size: .; DNA: TGTGCCAGTAGTATCCAACGGACAGGCACCCGCTATGGCTACACCTTC; CDR3: CASSIQRTGTRYGYTF
D: .; J: TRBJ1-3; V: TRBV15; size: .; DNA: TGTGCCACCAGCAGAGACGGGAGCTCTGGAAACACCATATATTTT; CDR3: CATSRDGSSGNTIYF
D: .; J: TRBJ2-7; V: TRBV20-1; size: few; DNA: TGCAGTGCTGAACAGGGATACGAGCAGTACTTC; CDR3: CSAEQGYEQYF
D: TRBD2; J: TRBJ2-3; V: TRBV10-3; size: .; DNA: TGTGCCATCGGGGATGGGCGGGGGATCACAGATACGCAGTATTTT; CDR3: CAIGDGRGITDTQYF
D: .; J: TRBJ2-5; V: TRBV7-2; size: .; DNA: TGTGCCAGCAGCACACAGGGAGGGGAGACCCAGTACTTC; CDR3: CASSTQGGETQYF
D: TRBD1; J: TRBJ2-2; V: TRBV27; size: .; DNA: TGTGCCAGCAGGGGGACAGTACACACCGGGGAGCTGTTTTTT; CDR3: CASRGTVHTGELFF
D: TRBD1; J: TRBJ1-6; V: TRBV5-1; size: .; DNA: TGCGCCAGCAGAAGACAGGGTAATTCACCCCTCCACTTT; CDR3: CASRRQGNSPLHF
D: TRBD1; J: TRBJ2-7; V: TRBV7-7; size: .; DNA: TGTGCTAGCAGCTTAGGGACAGGGTCCGTATACGAGCAGTACTTC; CDR3: CASSLGTGSVYEQYF
D: .; J: TRBJ1-1; V: TRBV5-1; size: .; DNA: TGCGCCAGCAGCTTGATGGCCTTGAACACTGAAGCTTTCTTT; CDR3: CASSLMALNTEAFF
D: TRBD1; J: TRBJ1-1; V: TRBV15; size: .; DNA: TGTGCCACCAGCAGGGACCGGACAGGGGGGACTGAAGCTTTCTTT; CDR3: CATSRDRTGGTEAFF
D: TRBD1; J: TRBJ1-4; V: TRBV7-9; size: .; DNA: TGTGCCAGCAGCTTAACAGGGGCCGGAACTAATGAAAAACTGTTTTTT; CDR3: CASSLTGAGTNEKLFF
D: .; J: TRBJ2-3; V: TRBV7-8; size: once; DNA: TGTGCCAGCACCCCTTCTAGCACAGATACGCAGTATTTT; CDR3: CASTPSSTDTQYF
D: TRBD2; J: TRBJ2-7; V: TRBV7-9; size: .; DNA: TGTGCCAGCAGCGCGGGACTAGCGGGGAAGTCCTACGAGCAGTACTTC; CDR3: CASSAGLAGKSYEQYF
D: TRBD1; J: TRBJ1-1; V: TRBV6-5; size: .; DNA: TGTGCCAGCAGTACAGGGGCAGCGGTGGGCACTGAAGCTTTCTTT; CDR3: CASSTGAAVGTEAFF
D: TRBD1; J: TRBJ1-2; V: TRBV28; size: .; DNA: TGTGCCAGCAGGGTACGCTCCGGGACAGGGGGTTTGGGTGGCTACACCTTC; CDR3: CASRVRSGTGGLGGYTF
D: TRBD1; J: TRBJ1-2; V: TRBV7-2; size: .; DNA: TGTGCCAGCAGCCCTGACAGGGTAAGGGAAGGCTACACCTTC; CDR3: CASSPDRVREGYTF
D: TRBD2; J: TRBJ2-1; V: TRBV7-9; size: .; DNA: TGTGCCAATCACGGACTAGCGGGGGGGCTGGGCTCCTACAATGAGCAGTTCTTC; CDR3: CANHGLAGGLGSYNEQFF
D: TRBD1; J: TRBJ1-2; V: TRBV7-9; size: .; DNA: TGTGCCAGCAGCCTCGGACAGGGGGACTATGGCTACACCTTC; CDR3: CASSLGQGDYGYTF
D: TRBD2; J: TRBJ2-5; V: TRBV2; size: .; DNA: TGTGCCAGCATAGCGGGGGATAAGAGAGCAGAGACCCAGTACTTC; CDR3: CASIAGDKRAETQYF
D: .; J: TRBJ1-1; V: TRBV29-1; size: .; DNA: TGCAGCGTTTTTCAGGGGACTGAAGCTTTCTTT; CDR3: CSVFQGTEAFF
D: TRBD1; J: TRBJ2-1; V: TRBV19; size: .; DNA: TGTGCCAGTAGCCAAAGGGGGACAGGGGGATCCGGGGGCTACAATGAGCAGTTCTTC; CDR3: CASSQRGTGGSGGYNEQFF
D: TRBD2; J: TRBJ2-3; V: TRBV11-1; size: .; DNA: TGTGCCAGCAGCTTAGTGGTCGCGGGGGATTGGGCAGATACGCAGTATTTT; CDR3: CASSLVVAGDWADTQYF
D: TRBD1; J: TRBJ2-7; V: TRBV7-9; size: .; DNA: TGTGCCAGCAGCGCCACAGGGGCCGAGCAGTACTTC; CDR3: CASSATGAEQYF
D: TRBD2; J: TRBJ2-1; V: TRBV2; size: once; DNA: TGTGCCAGCAGAGAAGCGGCGGGGGGGTACAATGAGCAGTTCTTC; CDR3: CASREAAGGYNEQFF
D: .; J: TRBJ2-5; V: TRBV7-9; size: .; DNA: TGTGCCAGCAGCTCAGACAGGAAACAAGAGACCCAGTACTTC; CDR3: CASSSDRKQETQYF
D: .; J: TRBJ2-5; V: TRBV18; size: .; DNA: TGTGCCAGCTCACCACTTGCAGCTAGAGAGACCCAGTACTTC; CDR3: CASSPLAARETQYF
D: .; J: TRBJ2-5; V: TRBV28; size: .; DNA: TGTGCCAGCAGTTTATGGGCAGCTCGGGAAGAAGAGACCCAGTACTTC; CDR3: CASSLWAAREEETQYF
D: TRBD1; J: TRBJ1-5; V: TRBV4-1; size: .; DNA: TGCGCCAGCAGCCGCAGCCTGCCACAGGGGGCAACCAATCAGCCCCAGCATTTT; CDR3: CASSRSLPQGATNQPQHF
D: .; J: TRBJ2-7; V: TRBV29-1; size: .; DNA: TGCAGCGTTGAAGATGCAGAATCCTCATCCTACGAGCAGTACTTC; CDR3: CSVEDAESSSYEQYF
D: .; J: TRBJ1-1; V: TRBV7-3; size: .; DNA: TGTGCCAGCAGCTTAACGAGGGCGAAGAACACTGAAGCTTTCTTT; CDR3: CASSLTRAKNTEAFF
D: .; J: TRBJ2-3; V: TRBV14; size: .; DNA: TGTGCCAGCAGCCAAGATTGGCGGGACAGCACTAGGGGGTCAGATACGCAGTATTTT; CDR3: CASSQDWRDSTRGSDTQYF
D: .; J: TRBJ2-2; V: TRBV4-2; size: .; DNA: TGTGCCAGCAGCCAAGAAACCGGGAACACCGGGGAGCTGTTTTTT; CDR3: CASSQETGNTGELFF
D: .; J: TRBJ2-2; V: TRBV27; size: .; DNA: TGTGCCAGCAGCAAGAACACCGGGGAGCTGTTTTTT; CDR3: CASSKNTGELFF